Shown below are 19 T cell receptor beta chains from a single sample sequenced in a study of neurological immune-mediated disorders. One entry per CDR3 protein, called by TCRdb with MiXCR from the 5' RACE reads. The sample has fewer than 50,000 distinct CDR3 sequences, roughly 13% seen once; the top ten hold approximately 10%. Time point denoted: longitudinal time-point 3. What was sequenced was PBMCs. These receptors were taken from a man aged 25-45 years in good health.

This clonotype occurred many times. The chain joins TRBV7-9 to TRBJ1-2; 7 bases fit TRBD1. J lost 8 bases, V lost 7 bases, and 7 bases had no gene match. Germline CDR1 SEHNR, CDR2 FQNEAQ (reference sequence). The CDR3 runs to 12 residues. This CDR3 reads CASIETGSGYTF. Written as DNA, the CDR3 is TGTGCCAGCATCGAGACAGGGAGCGGCTACACCTTC. Variable domain in full (rest from reference TRBV7-9 and TRBJ1-2): DTGVSQNPRHKITKRGQNVTFRCDPISEHNRLYWYRQTLGQGPEFLTYFQNEAQLEKSRLLSDRFSAERPKGSFSTLEIQRTEQGDSAMYLCASIETGSGYTFGSGTRLTVV.

This clonotype appeared many times. The chain links TRBV10-3 to TRBJ1-4, with 8 bases matching TRBD1. CDR3 size: 15 residues. Losses at the gene ends were 8 bases for V and 5 bases for J; bases not matched to a gene: 10. Germline CDR1 ENHRY, CDR2 SYGVKD. The CDR3 here is CAISPQRTGNEKLFF. CDR3 sequence (DNA): TGTGCCATCTCCCCGCAAAGGACAGGGAATGAAAAACTGTTTTTT.

This clonotype has ten or more counts. The chain employs TRBV28 and TRBJ2-1; 9 nucleotides match TRBD1. Unmatched junction bases numbered 16, after V lost 7 bases and J lost 6 bases. The germline CDR1 and CDR2 sequences are MDHEN and SYDVKM. The length of the CDR3 is 17 residues. CDR3 nucleotide sequence: TGTGCCAGCAAGGGTAACAGGGGGCTAAGTAACTCCAATGAGCAGTTCTTC. This sequence encodes CASKGNRGLSNSNEQFF.

This clonotype was seen repeatedly, ten times or more. This sequence joins TRBV7-2 and TRBJ2-7; either TRBD1 or TRBD2 may fit D (5 bases each). Trimming removed 0 bases from V and 4 bases from J, with 13 bases in between. Germline assignment: CDR1 SGHTA and CDR2 FQGNSA. The CDR3 spans 15 residues. The DNA for the CDR3 is TGTGCCAGCAGCTTAGCACCGGGGCGATCGTACGAGCAGTACTTC. Translation: CASSLAPGRSYEQYF.

This clonotype was observed a handful of times. J is TRBJ2-1 and V is TRBV14; D might be TRBD2 (6 bases). The CDR3 is made up of 15 amino acids. The V end was cut by 1 base, the J end by 6 bases, with 13 bases between. Germline V CDR1 and CDR2: SGHDN, FVKESK. The CDR3 reads CASSQGLVVSNEQFF. The CDR3 DNA sequence: TGTGCCAGCAGCCAAGGACTAGTGGTCTCCAATGAGCAGTTCTTC. The full variable domain, its missing parts supplied by reference TRBV14 and TRBJ2-1, is EAGVTQFPSHSVIEKGQTVTLRCDPISGHDNLYWYRRVMGKEIKFLLHFVKESKQDESGMPNNRFLAERTGGTYSTLKVQPAELEDSGVYFCASSQGLVVSNEQFFGPGTRLTVL.

This clonotype was recorded many times. This rearrangement joins TRBV24-1 to TRBJ2-2; 10 nucleotides line up with TRBD1. Germline trimming cut 8 bases from V and 7 bases from J; bases unmatched to any gene: 6. Germline V gene lookup returns CDR1 KGHDR and CDR2 SFDVKD. The CDR3 runs 14 residues. The CDR3 bases are TGTGCCACCAAGACAGGGGGCCCGTTCGGGGAGCTGTTTTTT. It translates to CATKTGGPFGELFF.

There are many counts of this clonotype. The J gene is TRBJ2-1, the V gene TRBV5-6, with a possible D match to TRBD2 (5 bases). The CDR3 has 15 amino acids. CDR1 is SGHDT and CDR2 is YYEEEE in the germline V gene. Trimming took off 5 bases at V and 0 bases at J, with 12 bases between the two ends. The CDR3 reads CASSQDWASYNEQFF. The CDR3 region has the DNA TGTGCCAGCAGTCAGGACTGGGCCTCCTACAATGAGCAGTTCTTC.

There are many counts of this clonotype. V usage is TRBV12-3 or TRBV12-4 and J usage is TRBJ1-1; 10 bases line up with TRBD1. This CDR3 is 14 amino acids long. The V and J ends lost 5 bases and 6 bases, in that order; junction bases with no gene match: 6. Here the CDR3 reads CASSETGTGAEAFF. CDR3 in DNA: TGTGCCAGCAGTGAAACCGGGACAGGGGCTGAAGCTTTCTTT.

This clonotype has a count of ten or more. V gene TRBV4-1 combines with J gene TRBJ2-3; D is unclear. Germline V gives CDR1 MGHRA, CDR2 YSYEKL. The ends were cut back, 0 bases at V and 2 bases at J, with 6 bases in the middle. The CDR3 is made up of 14 amino acids. The CDR3 is CASSQDSPTDTQYF. CDR3 nucleotides: TGCGCCAGCAGCCAAGACTCACCCACAGATACGCAGTATTTT.

This clonotype was detected ten times or more. This sequence joins TRBV20-1 and TRBJ1-1; D may be TRBD1 (5 bases). The germline V and J ends were trimmed by 1 base and 0 bases, with 21 bases remaining between them. CDR1 DFQATT and CDR2 SNEGSKA come from the germline V gene (reference sequence). CDR3 length: 18 residues. The CDR3 here is CSARGRGYGFKMNTEAFF. The CDR3 DNA follows: TGCAGTGCTAGAGGCCGGGGGTACGGGTTTAAGATGAACACTGAAGCTTTCTTT.

This clonotype was recorded at least ten times. The chain couples TRBV5-1 to TRBJ2-1; 12 nucleotides line up with TRBD2. CDR3 length: 16 amino acids. V shed 4 bases, J shed 8 bases, and the junction held 10 bases outside the gene matches. Germline CDR1 SGHRS, CDR2 YFSETQ. CDR3 residues: CASSPGTSGWNDEQFF. CDR3 sequence (DNA): TGCGCCAGCAGCCCCGGGACTAGCGGGTGGAATGATGAGCAGTTCTTC.

This clonotype was recorded at least ten times. The chain uses TRBV29-1 and TRBJ2-1, with 9 nucleotides matching TRBD2. V gave up 3 bases and J gave up 1 base; unmatched junction bases: 4. CDR1 and CDR2 from the germline V gene are SQVTM and ANQGSEA. The CDR3 covers 15 residues. The CDR3 DNA sequence: TGCAGCGTTGAGAAAGCGGGAGGTTCCTACAATGAGCAGTTCTTC. It codes for CSVEKAGGSYNEQFF.

V gene TRBV5-1 combines with J gene TRBJ2-3, with no clear D. The CDR3 contains 14 residues. V lost 1 base and J 0 bases, leaving 6 bases between the germline ends. CDR1 is SGHRS, CDR2 YFSETQ, per germline. Here the CDR3 DNA reads TGCGCCAGCAGCTTGATCCCTAGCACAGATACGCAGTATTTT. Translated: CASSLIPSTDTQYF.

This clonotype showed up just a few times. The chain couples TRBV5-1 to TRBJ2-1, with D possibly matching TRBD2 (6 bases). V lost 2 bases, J lost 2 bases, and 14 bases lay in between. Germline CDR1 is SGHRS and CDR2 is YFSETQ. This CDR3 is built from 16 residues. The DNA of the CDR3 is TGCGCCAGCAGCTTTAGGGGTAGCGGAACCTACAATGAGCAGTTCTTC. Its translation: CASSFRGSGTYNEQFF.

In this sample, this clonotype turned up many times. This sequence joins TRBV7-2 and TRBJ1-4; D is ambiguous. The CDR3 consists of 14 residues. Germline CDR1 SGHTA, CDR2 FQGNSA. The V gene lost 1 base and the J gene lost 8 bases, with 11 bases spanning the gap. The DNA of the CDR3 is TGTGCCAGCAGCTTAGTTGTCACAGCGGAAAAACTGTTTTTT. It yields the protein CASSLVVTAEKLFF.

This clonotype was recorded many times. The rearrangement links TRBV5-1 to TRBJ1-2; a weak D match, TRBD1 (5 bases). There are 14 residues in the CDR3. In germline, CDR1 is SGHRS, CDR2 YFSETQ. V lost 3 bases and J lost 8, with 17 bases in between. The DNA of the CDR3 is TGCGCCAGCAGCTCCGAACCGGGGCTTTGGGGCTACACCTTC. Its translation: CASSSEPGLWGYTF.

The chain combines TRBV7-8 with TRBJ1-1; a weak D match, TRBD1 (6 bases). The CDR3 runs 15 residues. The V gene's germline CDR1 is SGHVS and CDR2 FQNEAQ. Trimming left V 5 bases short and J 2 bases short, with 15 bases between. This CDR3 reads CASSTPGTPNTEAFF. DNA of the CDR3: TGTGCCAGCAGCACCCCCGGGACACCTAACACTGAAGCTTTCTTT.

In this sample, this clonotype turned up many times. The chain combines TRBV4-2 with TRBJ2-3; D gene uncertain. Trimming removed 0 bases at V and 3 bases at J, with 10 bases between. This CDR3 contains 15 residues. Germline-derived CDR1 and CDR2 are LGHNA and YNFKEQ. In DNA form, the CDR3 reads TGTGCCAGCAGCCAAGAAAGTGGGCAAACAGATACGCAGTATTTT. Protein sequence: CASSQESGQTDTQYF.

The sample holds many counts of this clonotype. V is TRBV28 and J is TRBJ2-5; 10 bases line up with TRBD2. CDR3 length: 15 amino acids. V shed 4 bases, J shed 3 bases, and the junction held 5 bases outside the gene matches. The germline gives CDR1 MDHEN, CDR2 SYDVKM. The CDR3 bases are TGTGCCAGCAGTTCGAGCGGGAGGGCCGAAGAGACCCAGTACTTC. This translates into CASSSSGRAEETQYF.